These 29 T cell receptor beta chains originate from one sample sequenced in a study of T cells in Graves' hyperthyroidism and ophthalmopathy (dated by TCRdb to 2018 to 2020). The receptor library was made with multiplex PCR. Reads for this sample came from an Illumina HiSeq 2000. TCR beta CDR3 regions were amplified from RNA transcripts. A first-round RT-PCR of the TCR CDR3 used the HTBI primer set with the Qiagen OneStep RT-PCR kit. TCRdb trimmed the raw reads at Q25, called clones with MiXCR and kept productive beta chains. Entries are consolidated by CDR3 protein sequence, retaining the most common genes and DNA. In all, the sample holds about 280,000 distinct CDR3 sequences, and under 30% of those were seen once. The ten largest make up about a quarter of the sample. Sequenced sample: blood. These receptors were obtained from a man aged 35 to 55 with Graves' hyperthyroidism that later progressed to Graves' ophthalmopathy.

The CDR3 protein is CASILGGARSNQPQHF. CDR3 in DNA: TGTGCCAGCATCCTCGGGGGGGCTAGAAGCAATCAGCCCCAGCATTTT. This chain connects TRBV28 to TRBJ1-5; D possibly corresponds to TRBD1 (6 bases). The germline CDR1 and CDR2 sequences are MDHEN and SYDVKM. Trimming removed 7 bases at V and 1 base at J, with 17 bases between. The CDR3 is 16 residues long.

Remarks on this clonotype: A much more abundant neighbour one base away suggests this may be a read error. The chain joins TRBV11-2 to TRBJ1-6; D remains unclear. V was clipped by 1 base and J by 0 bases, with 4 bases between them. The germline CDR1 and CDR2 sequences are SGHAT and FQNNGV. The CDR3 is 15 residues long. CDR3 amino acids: CASSLVSSYNSPLHF. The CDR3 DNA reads TGTGCCAGCAGCTTAGTGAGCTCCTATAATTCACCCCTCCACTTT.

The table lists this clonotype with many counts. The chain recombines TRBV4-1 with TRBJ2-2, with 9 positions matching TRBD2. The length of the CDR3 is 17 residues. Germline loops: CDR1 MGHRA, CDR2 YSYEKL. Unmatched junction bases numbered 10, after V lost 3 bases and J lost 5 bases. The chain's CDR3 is CASSHDGIAGVTGELFF. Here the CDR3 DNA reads TGCGCCAGCAGCCATGACGGTATAGCGGGGGTTACCGGGGAGCTGTTTTTT.

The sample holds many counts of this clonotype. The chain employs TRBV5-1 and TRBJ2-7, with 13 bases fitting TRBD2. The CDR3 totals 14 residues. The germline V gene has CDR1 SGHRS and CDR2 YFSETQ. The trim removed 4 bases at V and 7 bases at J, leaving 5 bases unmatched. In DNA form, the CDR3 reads TGCGCCAGCAGCCCTGGACTAGCGGGAGTTGAGCAGTACTTC. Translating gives CASSPGLAGVEQYF.

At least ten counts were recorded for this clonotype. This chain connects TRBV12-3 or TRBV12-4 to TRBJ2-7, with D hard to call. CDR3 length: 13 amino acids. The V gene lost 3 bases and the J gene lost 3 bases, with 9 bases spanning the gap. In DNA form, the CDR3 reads TGTGCCAGCAGTTTGGACGCGGACTACGAGCAGTACTTC. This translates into CASSLDADYEQYF.

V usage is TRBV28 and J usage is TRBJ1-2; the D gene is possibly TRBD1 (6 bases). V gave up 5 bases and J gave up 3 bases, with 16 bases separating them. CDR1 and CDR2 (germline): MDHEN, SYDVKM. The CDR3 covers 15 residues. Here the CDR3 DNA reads TGTGCCAGCAGTACGCTGCACAGGGATCACTATGGCTACACCTTC. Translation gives CASSTLHRDHYGYTF.

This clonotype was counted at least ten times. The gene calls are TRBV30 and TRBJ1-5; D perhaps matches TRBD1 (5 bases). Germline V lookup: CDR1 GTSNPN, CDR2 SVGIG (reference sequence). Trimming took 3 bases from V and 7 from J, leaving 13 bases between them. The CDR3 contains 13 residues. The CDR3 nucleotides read TGTGCCTGGAGCTACTCCCGGGACCAGCCCCAGCATTTT. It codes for CAWSYSRDQPQHF.

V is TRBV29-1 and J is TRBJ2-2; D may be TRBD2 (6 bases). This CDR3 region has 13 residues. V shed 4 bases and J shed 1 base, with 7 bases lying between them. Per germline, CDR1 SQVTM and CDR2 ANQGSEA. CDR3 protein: CSVGRENTGELFF. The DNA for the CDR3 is TGCAGCGTTGGGCGGGAGAACACCGGGGAGCTGTTTTTT.

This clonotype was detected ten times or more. In DNA form, the CDR3 reads TGTGCCGCCAGTCGGTTAAATCAGCCCCAGCATTTT. Translating it yields CAASRLNQPQHF. The rearrangement joins TRBV6-5 to TRBJ1-5; D not certain. The CDR3 consists of 12 residues. Germline-derived CDR1 and CDR2 are MNHEY and SVGAGI. The ends were cut back, 11 bases at V and 4 bases at J, with 12 bases in the middle.

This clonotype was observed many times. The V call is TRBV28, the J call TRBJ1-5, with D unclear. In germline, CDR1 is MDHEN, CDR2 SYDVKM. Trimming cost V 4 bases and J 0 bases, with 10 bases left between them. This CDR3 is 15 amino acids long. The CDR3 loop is CASSSPRDSNQPQHF. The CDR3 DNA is TGTGCCAGCAGTTCCCCTCGGGATAGCAATCAGCCCCAGCATTTT.

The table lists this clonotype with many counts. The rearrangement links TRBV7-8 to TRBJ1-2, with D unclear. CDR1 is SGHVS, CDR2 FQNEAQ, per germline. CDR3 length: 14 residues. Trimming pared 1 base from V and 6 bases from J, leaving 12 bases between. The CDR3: CASSLGGRTHGYTF. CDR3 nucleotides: TGTGCCAGCAGCTTAGGCGGTCGGACGCATGGCTACACCTTC.

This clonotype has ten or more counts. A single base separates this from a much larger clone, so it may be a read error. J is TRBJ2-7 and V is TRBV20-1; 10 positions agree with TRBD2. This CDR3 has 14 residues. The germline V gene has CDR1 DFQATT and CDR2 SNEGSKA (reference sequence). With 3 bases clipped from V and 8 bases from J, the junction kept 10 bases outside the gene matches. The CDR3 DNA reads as TGCAGTGCTAGTGTGGCTAGCGGGAGCCACAAGCAGTACTTC. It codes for CSASVASGSHKQYF.

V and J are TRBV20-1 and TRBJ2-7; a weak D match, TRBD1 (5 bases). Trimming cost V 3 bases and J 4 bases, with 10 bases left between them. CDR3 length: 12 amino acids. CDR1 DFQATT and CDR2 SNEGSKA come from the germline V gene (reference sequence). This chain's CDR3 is CSARDKGYEQYF. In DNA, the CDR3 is TGCAGTGCTAGGGACAAGGGGTACGAGCAGTACTTC.

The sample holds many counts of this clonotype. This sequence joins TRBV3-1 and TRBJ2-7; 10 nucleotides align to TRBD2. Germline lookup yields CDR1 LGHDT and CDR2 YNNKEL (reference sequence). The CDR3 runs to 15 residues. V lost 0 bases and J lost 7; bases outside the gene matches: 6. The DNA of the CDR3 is TGTGCCAGCAGCCAAGATAGGGGACTAGCGCGGGAGCAGTACTTC. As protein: CASSQDRGLAREQYF.

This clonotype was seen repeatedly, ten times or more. This chain's CDR3 is CASMAAGAREQYF. In DNA, the CDR3 is TGTGCCAGCATGGCAGCGGGAGCACGAGAGCAGTACTTC. The chain combines TRBV27 with TRBJ2-7; 8 positions match TRBD2. The CDR3 extends over 13 amino acids. Germline-derived CDR1 and CDR2 are MNHEY and SMNVEV (reference sequence). With V trimmed by 7 bases and J by 7 bases, 9 bases remained unmatched.

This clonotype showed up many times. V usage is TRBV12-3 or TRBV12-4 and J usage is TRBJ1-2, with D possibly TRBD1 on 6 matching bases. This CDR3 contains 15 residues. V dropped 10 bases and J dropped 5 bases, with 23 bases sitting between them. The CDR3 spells CATKSFQGPGYGYTF. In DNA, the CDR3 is TGTGCCACCAAATCCTTCCAGGGGCCCGGGTATGGCTACACCTTC.

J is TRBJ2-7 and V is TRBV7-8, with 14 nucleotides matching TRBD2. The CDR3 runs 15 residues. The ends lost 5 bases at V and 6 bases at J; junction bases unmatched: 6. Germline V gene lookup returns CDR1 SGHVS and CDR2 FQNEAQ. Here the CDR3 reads CASSTPGLAGVEQYF. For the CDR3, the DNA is TGTGCCAGCAGCACCCCGGGACTAGCGGGAGTCGAGCAGTACTTC.

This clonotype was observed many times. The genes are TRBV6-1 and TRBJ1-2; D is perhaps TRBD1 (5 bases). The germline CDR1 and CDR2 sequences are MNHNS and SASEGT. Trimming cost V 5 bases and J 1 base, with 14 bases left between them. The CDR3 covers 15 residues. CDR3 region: CASSKNQGGNYGYTF. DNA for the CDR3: TGTGCCAGCAGTAAAAACCAGGGAGGTAACTATGGCTACACCTTC.

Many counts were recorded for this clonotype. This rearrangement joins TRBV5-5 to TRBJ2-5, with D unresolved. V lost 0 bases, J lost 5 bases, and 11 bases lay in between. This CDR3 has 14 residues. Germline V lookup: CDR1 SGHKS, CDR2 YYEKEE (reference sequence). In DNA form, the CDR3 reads TGTGCCAGCAGCTTGGTCGACGCGAAGGAGACCCAGTACTTC. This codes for CASSLVDAKETQYF.

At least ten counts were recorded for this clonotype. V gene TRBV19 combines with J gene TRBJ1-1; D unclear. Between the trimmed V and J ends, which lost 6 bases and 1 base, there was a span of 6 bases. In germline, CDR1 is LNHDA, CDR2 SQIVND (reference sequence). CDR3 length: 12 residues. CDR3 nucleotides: TGTGCCAGTAGCCCCCCGAACACTGAAGCTTTCTTT. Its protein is CASSPPNTEAFF.

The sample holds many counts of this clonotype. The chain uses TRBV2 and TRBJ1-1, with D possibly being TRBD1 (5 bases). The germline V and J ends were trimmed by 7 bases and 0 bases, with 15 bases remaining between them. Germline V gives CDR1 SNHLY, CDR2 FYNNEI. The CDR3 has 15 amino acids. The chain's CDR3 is CASTRVRQLNTEAFF. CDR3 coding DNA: TGTGCCAGCACTCGTGTTAGACAGTTGAACACTGAAGCTTTCTTT.

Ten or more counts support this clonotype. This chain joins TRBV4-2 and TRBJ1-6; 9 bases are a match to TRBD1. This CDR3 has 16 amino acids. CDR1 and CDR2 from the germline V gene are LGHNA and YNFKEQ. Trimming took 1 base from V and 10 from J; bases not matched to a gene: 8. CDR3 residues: CASSQGPGQGLSPLHF. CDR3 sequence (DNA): TGTGCCAGCAGCCAAGGACCGGGACAGGGCCTCTCACCCCTCCACTTT.

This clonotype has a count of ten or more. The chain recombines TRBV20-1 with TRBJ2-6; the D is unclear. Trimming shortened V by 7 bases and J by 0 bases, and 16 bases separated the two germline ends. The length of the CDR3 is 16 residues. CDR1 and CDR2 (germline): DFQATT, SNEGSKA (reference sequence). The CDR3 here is CSGHGPPGSGANVLTF. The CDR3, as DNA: TGCAGTGGCCACGGGCCCCCCGGCTCTGGGGCCAACGTCCTGACTTTC.

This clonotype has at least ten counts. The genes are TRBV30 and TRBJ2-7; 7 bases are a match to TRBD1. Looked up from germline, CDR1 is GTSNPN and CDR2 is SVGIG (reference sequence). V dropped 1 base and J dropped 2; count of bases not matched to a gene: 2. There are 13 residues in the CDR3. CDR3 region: CAWSDGTAYEQYF. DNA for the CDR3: TGTGCCTGGAGTGACGGGACAGCCTACGAGCAGTACTTC.

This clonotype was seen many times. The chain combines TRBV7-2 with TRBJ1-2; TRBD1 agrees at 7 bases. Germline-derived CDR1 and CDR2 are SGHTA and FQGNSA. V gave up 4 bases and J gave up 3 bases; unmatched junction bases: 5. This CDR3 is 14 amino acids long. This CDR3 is CASSSGQRYYGYTF. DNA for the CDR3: TGTGCCAGCAGCTCGGGACAGCGATACTATGGCTACACCTTC.

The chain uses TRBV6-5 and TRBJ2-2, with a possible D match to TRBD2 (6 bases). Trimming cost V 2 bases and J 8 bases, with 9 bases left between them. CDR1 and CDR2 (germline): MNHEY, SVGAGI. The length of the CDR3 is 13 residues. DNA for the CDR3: TGTGCCAGCAGTTACAGGAGGGCTGGGGAGCTGTTTTTT. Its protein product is CASSYRRAGELFF.

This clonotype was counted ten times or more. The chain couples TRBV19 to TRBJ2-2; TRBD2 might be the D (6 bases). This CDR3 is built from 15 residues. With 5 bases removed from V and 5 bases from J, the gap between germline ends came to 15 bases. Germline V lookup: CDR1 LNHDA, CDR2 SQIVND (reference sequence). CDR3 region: CASSPGGAVTGELFF. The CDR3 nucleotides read TGTGCCAGTAGTCCCGGGGGAGCGGTGACCGGGGAGCTGTTTTTT.

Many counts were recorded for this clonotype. In nucleotides, the CDR3 is TGTGCCAGCAGTTTTACAGGGAACACCGGGGAGCTGTTTTTT. It yields the protein CASSFTGNTGELFF. J is TRBJ2-2 and V is TRBV12-3 or TRBV12-4; TRBD1 is a possible D gene (5 bases). With 3 bases removed from V and 1 base from J, the gap between germline ends came to 6 bases. This CDR3 spans 14 amino acids.

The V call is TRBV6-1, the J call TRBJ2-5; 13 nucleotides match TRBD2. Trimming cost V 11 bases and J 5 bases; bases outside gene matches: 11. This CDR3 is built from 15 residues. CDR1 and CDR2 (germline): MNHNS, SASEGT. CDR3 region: CAAGTSGGAMETQYF. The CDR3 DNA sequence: TGTGCCGCGGGAACTAGCGGGGGGGCCATGGAGACCCAGTACTTC.